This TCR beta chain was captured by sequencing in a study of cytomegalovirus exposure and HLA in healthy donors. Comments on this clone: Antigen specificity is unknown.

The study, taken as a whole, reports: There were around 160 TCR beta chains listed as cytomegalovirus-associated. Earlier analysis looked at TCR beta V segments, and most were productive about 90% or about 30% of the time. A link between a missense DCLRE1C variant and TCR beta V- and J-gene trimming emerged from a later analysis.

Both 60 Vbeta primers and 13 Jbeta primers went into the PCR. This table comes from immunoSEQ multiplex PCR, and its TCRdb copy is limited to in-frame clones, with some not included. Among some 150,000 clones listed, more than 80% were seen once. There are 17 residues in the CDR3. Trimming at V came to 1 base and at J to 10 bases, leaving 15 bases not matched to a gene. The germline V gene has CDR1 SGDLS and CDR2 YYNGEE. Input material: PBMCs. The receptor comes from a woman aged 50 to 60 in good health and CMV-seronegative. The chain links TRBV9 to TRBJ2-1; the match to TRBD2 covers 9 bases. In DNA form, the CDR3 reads TGTGCCAGCAGCGTATCTGGAGGGGAGCTAGCGGGAAGGGAGCAGTTCTTC. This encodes CASSVSGGELAGREQFF.